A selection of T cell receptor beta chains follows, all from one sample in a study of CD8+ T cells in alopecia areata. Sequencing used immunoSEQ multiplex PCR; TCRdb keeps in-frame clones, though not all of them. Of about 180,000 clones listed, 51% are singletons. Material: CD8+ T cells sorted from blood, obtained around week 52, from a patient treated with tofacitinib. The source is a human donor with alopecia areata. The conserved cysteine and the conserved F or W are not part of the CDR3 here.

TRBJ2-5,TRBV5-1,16,ASSQGLAGGPPQETQY
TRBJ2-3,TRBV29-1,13,SVDPADRGIDTQY
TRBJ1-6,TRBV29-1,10,SVGFQGSPLH
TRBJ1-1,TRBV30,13,AWSVGFGEGTEAF
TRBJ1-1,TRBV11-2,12,ASSLGGWGTEAF
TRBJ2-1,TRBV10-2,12,ASSWDIWSNEQF
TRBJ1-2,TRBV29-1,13,SVEIRPAGGYGYT
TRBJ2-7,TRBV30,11,AWSVSGAYEQY
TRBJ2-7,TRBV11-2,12,ASSLAGGPYEQY
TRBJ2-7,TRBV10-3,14,AISESGTGSPYEQY
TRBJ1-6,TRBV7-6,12,ASSPGGTNSPLH
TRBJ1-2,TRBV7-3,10,ASGLTGAGYT
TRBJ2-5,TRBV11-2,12,ASSVYRDQETQY
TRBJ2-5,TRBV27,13,ASSPSDRVQETQY
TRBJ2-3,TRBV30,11,AWSVLAPDTQY
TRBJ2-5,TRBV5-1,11,ASSYEGQETQY